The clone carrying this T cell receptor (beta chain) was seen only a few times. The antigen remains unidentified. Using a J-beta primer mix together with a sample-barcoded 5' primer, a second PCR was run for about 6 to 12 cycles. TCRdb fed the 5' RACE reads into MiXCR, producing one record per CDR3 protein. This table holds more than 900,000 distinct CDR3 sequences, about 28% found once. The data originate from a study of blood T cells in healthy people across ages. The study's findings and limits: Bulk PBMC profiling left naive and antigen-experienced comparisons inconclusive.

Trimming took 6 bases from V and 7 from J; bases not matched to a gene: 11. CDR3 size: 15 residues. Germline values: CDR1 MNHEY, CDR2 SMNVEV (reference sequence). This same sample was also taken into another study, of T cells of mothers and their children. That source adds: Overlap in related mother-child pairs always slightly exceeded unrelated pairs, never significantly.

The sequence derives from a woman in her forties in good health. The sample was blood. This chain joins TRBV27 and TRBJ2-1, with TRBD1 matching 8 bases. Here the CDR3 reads CASRKLGQGSNEQFF. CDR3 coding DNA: TGTGCCAGCAGGAAACTCGGACAGGGTTCAAATGAGCAGTTCTTC.